Below, 23 T cell receptor beta chains from the same sample are listed, as sequenced in a study of blood T cell repertoires in COVID-19. Profiling relied on immunoSEQ multiplex PCR, and the TCRdb table lists in-frame clones only, not all of them. The sample carries 130,000 or so clones, just over 85% recorded once. The sample taken for sequencing was peripheral blood. Receptors originate from a woman aged 55 to 70 with acute or convalescent COVID-19.

The chain uses TRBV2 and TRBJ1-5, with 8 bases lining up with TRBD1. CDR3 size: 14 residues. The V segment lost 4 bases and the J segment 6 bases; nucleotides outside the gene matches: 5. The germline gives CDR1 SNHLY, CDR2 FYNNEI. The CDR3 spells CASSGDRLTQPQHF. The CDR3 nucleotides are TGTGCCAGCAGTGGGGACAGGCTTACTCAGCCCCAGCATTTT. Supplemented by reference TRBV2 and TRBJ1-5, the full variable domain reads EPEVTQTPSHQVTQMGQEVILRCVPISNHLYFYWYRQILGQKVEFLVSFYNNEISEKSEIFDDQFSVERPDGSNFTLKIRSTKLEDSAMYFCASSGDRLTQPQHFGDGTRLSIL.

This chain's CDR3 is CSVDGGVADTQYF. CDR3 sequence (DNA): TGCAGCGTTGACGGGGGAGTAGCAGATACGCAGTATTTT. This chain links TRBV29-1 with TRBJ2-3; possibly TRBD2 for D (6 bases). Trimming left V 3 bases short and J 4 bases short, with 11 bases between. CDR1 and CDR2 (germline): SQVTM, ANQGSEA. The CDR3 spans 13 residues.

V is TRBV4-3 and J is TRBJ2-7, with 8 positions matching TRBD1. The germline V gene encodes CDR1 LGHNA and CDR2 YSLEER. V gave up 0 bases and J gave up 2 bases; unmatched junction bases: 3. The CDR3 spans 15 residues. Written as DNA, the CDR3 is TGCGCCAGCAGCCAAGAAGGACAGGGCACCTACGAGCAGTACTTC. Encoded protein: CASSQEGQGTYEQYF.

The chain has TRBV29-1 and TRBJ2-3, with 10 bases that match TRBD2. Germline CDR1 SQVTM, CDR2 ANQGSEA. J was trimmed by 2 bases and V by 1 base; bases with no gene match: 6. This CDR3 is built from 16 residues. The CDR3: CSVEVPSGGVTDTQYF. Written as DNA, the CDR3 is TGCAGCGTTGAAGTACCCAGCGGGGGGGTCACAGATACGCAGTATTTT.

This clone was recorded a few times. The chain joins TRBV5-1 to TRBJ1-2; D call uncertain. Germline V gene data show CDR1 as SGHRS and CDR2 as YFSETQ. CDR3 size: 15 residues. The V end was cut by 0 bases, the J end by 3 bases, with 12 bases between. The CDR3 region is CASSLEPGFHYGYTF. In DNA, the CDR3 is TGCGCCAGCAGCTTGGAACCGGGATTCCACTATGGCTACACCTTC.

J is TRBJ2-7 and V is TRBV6-5; the match to TRBD1 covers 7 bases. V dropped 0 bases and J dropped 4; count of bases not matched to a gene: 6. Per germline, CDR1 MNHEY and CDR2 SVGAGI. There are 15 residues in the CDR3. The CDR3 DNA is TGTGCCAGCAGTTACTCGGCAGGGGGTCTATACGAGCAGTACTTC. It translates to CASSYSAGGLYEQYF.

The chain carries TRBV7-9 and TRBJ2-3, with 9 bases aligning to TRBD2. Losses at the gene ends were 5 bases for V and 4 bases for J; bases not matched to a gene: 10. Germline assignment: CDR1 SEHNR and CDR2 FQNEAQ (reference sequence). The CDR3 spans 16 residues. CDR3 sequence (DNA): TGTGCCAGCAGCCCCGGGGGACTAGCTAGTTCAGATACGCAGTATTTT. It yields the protein CASSPGGLASSDTQYF.

This clone has a single count. The CDR3, as DNA: TGTGCCAGCACCTTTTCTCTCGGGGAGCTGTTTTTT. This translates into CASTFSLGELFF. V gene TRBV12-3 or TRBV12-4 combines with J gene TRBJ2-2, with D unresolved. Trimming cost V 7 bases and J 7 bases, with 10 bases left between them. This CDR3 region has 12 residues.

The V gene is TRBV29-1, the J gene TRBJ1-2, with 9 bases matching TRBD1. The length of the CDR3 is 13 residues. Unmatched junction bases numbered 7, after V lost 7 bases and J lost 4 bases. CDR1 is SQVTM and CDR2 is ANQGSEA in the germline V gene. CDR3 residues: CSARQGVGYGYTF. The DNA of the CDR3 is TGCAGCGCTCGACAGGGGGTTGGCTATGGCTACACCTTC.

The rearrangement uses TRBV6-5 and TRBJ1-4; D possibly corresponds to TRBD1 (5 bases). The V end lost 10 bases, the J end lost 2 bases, and 11 bases lay between the germline ends. CDR1 and CDR2 from the germline V gene are MNHEY and SVGAGI. CDR3 length: 13 residues. The chain's CDR3 is CAIWGDTNEKLFF. In DNA form, the CDR3 reads TGTGCCATCTGGGGGGACACTAATGAAAAACTGTTTTTT.

The chain recombines TRBV2 with TRBJ1-2; the D is unclear. The CDR3 length is 13 residues. The germline CDR1 and CDR2 sequences are SNHLY and FYNNEI. Trimming took 3 bases from V and 2 from J, leaving 7 bases between them. CDR3 amino acids: CASSDYINYGYTF. CDR3 DNA: TGTGCCAGCAGTGATTACATAAACTATGGCTACACCTTC.

The rearrangement links TRBV4-3 to TRBJ1-5, with D unresolved. The CDR3 totals 13 residues. Trimming removed 4 bases at V and 4 bases at J, with 8 bases between. CDR1 and CDR2 from the germline V gene are LGHNA and YSLEER. Written as DNA, the CDR3 is TGCGCCAGCAGCCCTCAGGTTAATCAGCCCCAGCATTTT. It yields the protein CASSPQVNQPQHF.

There are a few counts of this clone. The rearrangement joins TRBV27 to TRBJ1-5; TRBD1 agrees at 9 bases. Germline CDR1 is MNHEY and CDR2 is SMNVEV (reference sequence). The CDR3 totals 15 residues. The J segment lost 7 bases and the V segment lost 3 bases, leaving 7 bases of the junction unmatched. The CDR3 coding sequence is TGTGCCAGCAGTTTCACAGGGGGCTTACGGCAGCCCCAGCATTTT. Protein product: CASSFTGGLRQPQHF.

The gene calls are TRBV7-9 and TRBJ2-7; D may be TRBD1 or TRBD2 (6 bases each). The CDR3 has 14 amino acids. Deletions cut 5 bases from V and 4 bases from J, with 15 bases between. The V gene's germline CDR1 is SEHNR and CDR2 FQNEAQ (reference sequence). CDR3 region: CASSLGGPQYEQYF. The CDR3 region has the DNA TGTGCCAGCAGCCTAGGGGGGCCCCAATACGAGCAGTACTTC.

This chain joins TRBV3-1 (or the pseudogene TRBV3-2) and TRBJ1-5, with D hard to call. Trimming stripped 1 base from V and 5 bases from J, with 6 bases between. The CDR3 has 13 residues. Germline CDR1 and CDR2: LGHDT and YNNKEL (reference sequence). CDR3 DNA sequence: TGTGCCAGCAGCCAAGCTCGGGATCAGCCCCAGCATTTT. Translation: CASSQARDQPQHF.

This clone was observed a few times. The chain employs TRBV5-1 and TRBJ2-7; 7 bases line up with TRBD1. The CDR3 extends over 14 amino acids. The ends lost 4 bases at V and 2 bases at J; junction bases unmatched: 6. Looked up from germline, CDR1 is SGHRS and CDR2 is YFSETQ. CDR3 region: CASSPGTVAYEQYF. CDR3 nucleotides: TGCGCCAGCAGCCCTGGGACAGTTGCCTACGAGCAGTACTTC. The full variable domain, its missing parts supplied by reference TRBV5-1 and TRBJ2-7, is KAGVTQTPRYLIKTRGQQVTLSCSPISGHRSVSWYQQTPGQGLQFLFEYFSETQRNKGNFPGRFSGRQFSNSRSEMNVSTLELGDSALYLCASSPGTVAYEQYFGPGTRLTVT.

The genes are TRBV9 and TRBJ2-5, with 9 bases identical to TRBD2. This CDR3 is built from 17 residues. CDR1 and CDR2 (germline): SGDLS, YYNGEE. J gave up 2 bases and V 0 bases, and 8 bases lay outside the gene matches. In nucleotides, the CDR3 is TGTGCCAGCAGCGTAGGTGGTAGCGGGGGAGTACAAGAGACCCAGTACTTC. Its protein product is CASSVGGSGGVQETQYF. The variable domain in full, completed from reference TRBV9 and TRBJ2-5, reads DSGVTQTPKHLITATGQRVTLRCSPRSGDLSVYWYQQSLDQGLQFLIQYYNGEERAKGNILERFSAQQFPDLHSELNLSSLELGDSALYFCASSVGGSGGVQETQYFGPGTRLLVL.

The rearrangement joins TRBV5-4 to TRBJ2-7; TRBD1 aligns across 8 bases. V dropped 7 bases and J dropped 4; count of bases not matched to a gene: 7. CDR3 length equals 13 residues. CDR1 is SGHNT and CDR2 is YYREEE in the germline V gene (reference sequence). The CDR3 DNA sequence: TGTGCCAGCGGTCGTCAGGGGGCATACGAGCAGTACTTC. It is translated as CASGRQGAYEQYF. The variable domain in full, with the rest retrieved from reference TRBV5-4 and TRBJ2-7, is ETGVTQSPTHLIKTRGQQVTLRCSSQSGHNTVSWYQQALGQGPQFIFQYYREEENGRGNFPPRFSGLQFPNYSSELNVNALELDDSALYLCASGRQGAYEQYFGPGTRLTVT.

The rearrangement joins TRBV19 to TRBJ2-7; 8 bases match TRBD2. The CDR3 runs 14 residues. Germline assignment: CDR1 LNHDA and CDR2 SQIVND (reference sequence). V trimming: 7 bases; J trimming: 0 bases; junction bases outside the gene matches: 5. CDR3 amino acids: CASKRSGGSYEQYF. CDR3 coding DNA: TGTGCCAGTAAGAGGAGCGGGGGCTCCTACGAGCAGTACTTC. The variable domain in full, with the rest retrieved from reference TRBV19 and TRBJ2-7, is DGGITQSPKYLFRKEGQNVTLSCEQNLNHDAMYWYRQDPGQGLRLIYYSQIVNDFQKGDIAEGYSVSREKKESFPLTVTSAQKNPTAFYLCASKRSGGSYEQYFGPGTRLTVT.

The chain employs TRBV29-1 and TRBJ2-7; D gene unclear. The germline V gene has CDR1 SQVTM and CDR2 ANQGSEA. The V end was cut by 1 base, the J end by 5 bases, with 12 bases between. This CDR3 region has 13 residues. The chain's CDR3 is CSVEVGGWNEQYF. DNA of the CDR3: TGCAGCGTTGAAGTCGGCGGATGGAACGAGCAGTACTTC.

This rearrangement joins TRBV2 to TRBJ1-1; D uncertain. V dropped 3 bases and J dropped 1 base, with 6 bases sitting between them. The CDR3 contains 13 residues. CDR1 and CDR2 (germline): SNHLY, FYNNEI. The DNA for the CDR3 is TGTGCCAGCAGTGAGGGAGGGAACACTGAAGCTTTCTTT. This gives the protein CASSEGGNTEAFF.

V usage is TRBV7-9 and J usage is TRBJ1-1; no firm D call. CDR3 length: 14 residues. V was shortened by 3 bases and J by 1 base, with 9 bases between the two germline ends. CDR1 is SEHNR and CDR2 is FQNEAQ in the germline V gene (reference sequence). The CDR3 loop is CASSFGQTNTEAFF. The DNA of the CDR3 is TGTGCCAGCAGCTTTGGGCAAACGAACACTGAAGCTTTCTTT.

The V call is TRBV29-1, the J call TRBJ2-1; D might be TRBD2 (7 bases). Germline V gene data show CDR1 as SQVTM and CDR2 as ANQGSEA. Trimming removed 4 bases at V and 0 bases at J, with 19 bases between. The CDR3 is 17 amino acids. The CDR3 reads CSVGPGELADSYNEQFF. The CDR3 DNA sequence: TGCAGCGTTGGTCCAGGGGAGCTAGCGGACTCCTACAATGAGCAGTTCTTC.